The clone carrying this TCR beta chain showed up just once. Its cognate antigen is unknown. V lost 6 bases and J lost 8; bases outside the gene matches: 13. There are 15 residues in the CDR3. CDR1 and CDR2 from the germline V gene are SGHRS and YFSETQ. The sample comes from a study of CD8 T cells in ankylosing spondylitis. Study-wide findings and caveats: A TCR beta motif of fewer than 10 highly homologous variants seemed to mark ankylosing spondylitis blood.

TCRdb processed the 5' RACE reads anew with MiXCR; each CDR3 protein has one entry. The sample has 400,000 or so distinct CDR3 sequences; around 26% are singletons. The V call is TRBV5-1, the J call TRBJ1-4; 7 bases are a match to TRBD1. This receptor was taken from a male donor with ankylosing spondylitis. Sequenced material: blood, either unsorted or a sorted T cell fraction (not recorded which). CDR3 loop: CASKSIRQGEEKLFF. Here the CDR3 DNA reads TGCGCCAGCAAAAGTATCCGACAGGGAGAAGAAAAACTGTTTTTT.